This T cell receptor beta chain was captured in a study of blood T cells in healthy people across ages. General observations from the study: Possibly confounding the expanded clonotype changes was the fact that donor CMV status was unknown. Whereas aged donors had fewer naive CD4+ cells, long-lived donors had more of them and higher diversity.

Concerning this clonotype itself: Its antigen is not known.

Then a second PCR, running about 6 to 12 cycles, was carried out with a sample-barcoded 5' primer and a J-beta primer mix. Samples each returned at least 3 million CDR3-containing paired-end reads. TCRdb re-analysed the 5' RACE reads in MiXCR, keeping a single row per CDR3 protein. The sample shows about 730,000 distinct CDR3 sequences, roughly two fifths of them seen only once. Each sample yielded at least 6 micrograms of PBMC total RNA. This CDR3 has 15 amino acids. V lost 2 bases and J 8 bases, leaving 16 bases between the germline ends. CDR1 and CDR2 from the germline V gene are MNHNY and SVGAGI (reference sequence).

This clonotype originated in a woman aged 55-69 years in good health. The chain carries TRBV6-6 and TRBJ2-4; D perhaps matches TRBD2 (6 bases). Material: blood. CDR3 bases: TGTGCCAGCAGTTACGGCCGGGGGATACGGGACATTCAGTACTTC. Its protein product is CASSYGRGIRDIQYF.